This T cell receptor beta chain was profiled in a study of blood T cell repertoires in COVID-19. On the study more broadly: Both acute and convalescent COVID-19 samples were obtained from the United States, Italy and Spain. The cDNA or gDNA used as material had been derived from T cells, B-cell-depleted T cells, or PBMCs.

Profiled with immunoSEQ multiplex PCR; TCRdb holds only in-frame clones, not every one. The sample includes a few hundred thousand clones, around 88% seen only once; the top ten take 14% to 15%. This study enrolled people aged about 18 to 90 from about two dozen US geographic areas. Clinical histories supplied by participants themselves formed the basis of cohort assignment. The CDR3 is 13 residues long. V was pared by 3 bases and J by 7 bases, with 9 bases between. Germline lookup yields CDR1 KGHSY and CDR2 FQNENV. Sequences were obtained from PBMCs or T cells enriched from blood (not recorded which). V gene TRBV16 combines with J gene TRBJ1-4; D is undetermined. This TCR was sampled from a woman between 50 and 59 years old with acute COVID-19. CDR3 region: CASSQREGEKLFF. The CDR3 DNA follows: TGTGCCAGCAGCCAGAGGGAAGGTGAAAAACTGTTTTTT.